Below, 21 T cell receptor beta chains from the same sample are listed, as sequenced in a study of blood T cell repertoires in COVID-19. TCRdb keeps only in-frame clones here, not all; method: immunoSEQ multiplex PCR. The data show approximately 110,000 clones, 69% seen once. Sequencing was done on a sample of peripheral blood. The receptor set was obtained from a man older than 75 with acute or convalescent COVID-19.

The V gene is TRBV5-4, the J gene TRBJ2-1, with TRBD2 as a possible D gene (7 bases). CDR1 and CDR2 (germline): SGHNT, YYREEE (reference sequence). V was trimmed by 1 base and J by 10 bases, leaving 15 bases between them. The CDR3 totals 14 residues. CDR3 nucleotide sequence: TGTGCCAGCAGCTTGAACAGGGTAGCGGGCGAGCAGTTCTTC. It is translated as CASSLNRVAGEQFF.

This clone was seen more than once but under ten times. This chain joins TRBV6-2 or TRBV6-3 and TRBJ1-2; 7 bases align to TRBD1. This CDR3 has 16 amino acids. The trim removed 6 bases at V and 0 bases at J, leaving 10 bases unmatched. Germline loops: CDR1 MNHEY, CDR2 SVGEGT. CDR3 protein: CASSPTGARANYGYTF. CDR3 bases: TGTGCCAGCAGCCCAACAGGGGCCCGAGCTAACTATGGCTACACCTTC.

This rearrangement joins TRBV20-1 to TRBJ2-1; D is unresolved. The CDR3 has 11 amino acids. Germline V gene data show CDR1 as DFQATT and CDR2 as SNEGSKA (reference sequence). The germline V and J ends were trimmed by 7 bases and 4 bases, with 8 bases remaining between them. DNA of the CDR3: TGCAGTGAGAGTCGGTACAATGAGCAGTTCTTC. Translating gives CSESRYNEQFF.

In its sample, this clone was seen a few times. The DNA of the CDR3 is TGTGCCAGCAGCTTCGGAGCCGGGACAGACAATCAGCCCCAGCATTTT. As protein: CASSFGAGTDNQPQHF. The chain combines TRBV5-5 with TRBJ1-5, with 7 nucleotides matching TRBD1. Germline CDR1 is SGHKS and CDR2 is YYEKEE (reference sequence). V gave up 2 bases and J gave up 3 bases; unmatched junction bases: 8. The CDR3 has 16 amino acids.

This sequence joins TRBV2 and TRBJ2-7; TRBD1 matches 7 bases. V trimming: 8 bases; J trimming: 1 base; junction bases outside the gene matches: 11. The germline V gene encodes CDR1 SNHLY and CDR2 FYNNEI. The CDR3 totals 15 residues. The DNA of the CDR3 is TGTGCCAGCGGCTACCGGGACAGAGCTTCCTACGAGCAGTACTTC. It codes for CASGYRDRASYEQYF.

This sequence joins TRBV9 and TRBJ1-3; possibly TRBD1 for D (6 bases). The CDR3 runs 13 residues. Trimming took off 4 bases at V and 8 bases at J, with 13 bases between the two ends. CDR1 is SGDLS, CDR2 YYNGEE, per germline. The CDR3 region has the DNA TGTGCCAGCAGCCCAAGACAGGTGGACACCATATATTTT. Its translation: CASSPRQVDTIYF.

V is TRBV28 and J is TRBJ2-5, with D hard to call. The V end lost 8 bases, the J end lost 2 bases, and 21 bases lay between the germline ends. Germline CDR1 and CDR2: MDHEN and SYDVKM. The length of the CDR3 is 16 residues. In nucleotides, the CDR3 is TGTGCCAGCTCTCCTCAGCCGACAACTCTTCAAGAGACCCAGTACTTC. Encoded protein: CASSPQPTTLQETQYF.

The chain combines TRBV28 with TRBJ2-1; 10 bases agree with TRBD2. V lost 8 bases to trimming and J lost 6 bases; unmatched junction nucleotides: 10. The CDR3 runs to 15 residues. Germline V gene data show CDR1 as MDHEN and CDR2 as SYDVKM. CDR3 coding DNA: TGTGCCAGCCCCCCGAGCGGGAGGGATGGCAATGAGCAGTTCTTC. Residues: CASPPSGRDGNEQFF.

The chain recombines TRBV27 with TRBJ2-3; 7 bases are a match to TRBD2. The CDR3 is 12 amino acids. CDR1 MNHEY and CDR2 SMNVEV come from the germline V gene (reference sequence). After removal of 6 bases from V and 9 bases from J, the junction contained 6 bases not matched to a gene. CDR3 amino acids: CASRTWEGTQYF. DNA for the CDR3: TGTGCCAGCAGGACCTGGGAGGGAACGCAGTATTTT.

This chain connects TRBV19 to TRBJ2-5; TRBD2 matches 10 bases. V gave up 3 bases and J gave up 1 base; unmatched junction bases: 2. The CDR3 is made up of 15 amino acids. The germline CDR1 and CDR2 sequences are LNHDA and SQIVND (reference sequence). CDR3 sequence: CASSMTSGFQETQYF. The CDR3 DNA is TGTGCCAGTAGTATGACTAGCGGGTTCCAAGAGACCCAGTACTTC.

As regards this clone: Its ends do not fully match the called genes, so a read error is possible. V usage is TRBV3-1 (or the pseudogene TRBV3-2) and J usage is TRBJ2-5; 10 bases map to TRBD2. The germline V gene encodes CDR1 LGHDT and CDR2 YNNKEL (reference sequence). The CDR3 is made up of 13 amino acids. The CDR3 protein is CASSQTLAGDGNF. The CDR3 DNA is TGTGCCAGCAGCCAAACCCTAGCGGGGGACGGTAACTTC.

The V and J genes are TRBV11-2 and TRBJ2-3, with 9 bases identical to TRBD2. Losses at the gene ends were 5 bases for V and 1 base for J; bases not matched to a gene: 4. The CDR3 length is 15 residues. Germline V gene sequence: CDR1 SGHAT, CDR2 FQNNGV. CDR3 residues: CASSPWTSGTDTQYF. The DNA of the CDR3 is TGTGCCAGCAGCCCATGGACTAGCGGCACAGATACGCAGTATTTT.

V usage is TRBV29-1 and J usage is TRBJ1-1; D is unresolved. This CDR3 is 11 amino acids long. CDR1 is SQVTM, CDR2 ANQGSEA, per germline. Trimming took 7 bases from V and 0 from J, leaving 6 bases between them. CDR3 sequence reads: CSAHLNTEAFF. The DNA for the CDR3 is TGCAGCGCTCATCTGAACACTGAAGCTTTCTTT.

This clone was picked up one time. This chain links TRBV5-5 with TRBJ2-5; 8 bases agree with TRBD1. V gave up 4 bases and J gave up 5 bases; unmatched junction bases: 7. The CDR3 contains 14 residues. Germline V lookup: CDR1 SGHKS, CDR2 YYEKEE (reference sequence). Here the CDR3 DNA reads TGTGCCAGCAGCGGGGGGAGACAGGGGGAGACCCAGTACTTC. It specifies CASSGGRQGETQYF.

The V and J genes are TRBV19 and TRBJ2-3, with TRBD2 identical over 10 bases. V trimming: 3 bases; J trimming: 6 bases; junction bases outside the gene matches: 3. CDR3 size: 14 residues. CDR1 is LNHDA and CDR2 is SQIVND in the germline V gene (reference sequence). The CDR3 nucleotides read TGTGCCAGTAGTATTGAAGCGGGAGGGGATACGCAGTATTTT. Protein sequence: CASSIEAGGDTQYF.

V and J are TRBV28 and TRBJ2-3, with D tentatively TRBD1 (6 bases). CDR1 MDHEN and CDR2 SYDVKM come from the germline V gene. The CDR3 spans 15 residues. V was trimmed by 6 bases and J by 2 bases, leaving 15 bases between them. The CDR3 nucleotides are TGTGCCAGCAGAGCCGGGACACAATCCACAGATACGCAGTATTTT. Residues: CASRAGTQSTDTQYF.

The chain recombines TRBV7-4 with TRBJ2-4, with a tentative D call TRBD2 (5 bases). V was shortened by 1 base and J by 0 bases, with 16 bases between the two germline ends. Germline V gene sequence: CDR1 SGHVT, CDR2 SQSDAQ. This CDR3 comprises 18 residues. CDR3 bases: TGTGCCAGCAGCTTAGAGGCGGGCAGCGAACTAGCCAAAAACATTCAGTACTTC. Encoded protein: CASSLEAGSELAKNIQYF.

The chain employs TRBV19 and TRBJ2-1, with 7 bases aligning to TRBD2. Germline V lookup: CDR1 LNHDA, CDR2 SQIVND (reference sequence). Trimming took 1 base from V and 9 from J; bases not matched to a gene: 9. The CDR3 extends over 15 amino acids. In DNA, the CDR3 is TGTGCCAGTAGTATAGCTGGCGGGAGCGGAGGTGAGCAGTTCTTC. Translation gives CASSIAGGSGGEQFF.

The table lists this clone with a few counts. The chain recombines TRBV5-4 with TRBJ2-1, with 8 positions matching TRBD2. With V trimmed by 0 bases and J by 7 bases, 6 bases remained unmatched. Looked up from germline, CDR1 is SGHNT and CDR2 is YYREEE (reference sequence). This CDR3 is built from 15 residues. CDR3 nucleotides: TGTGCCAGCAGCTTGGGGCAGGTAGCGGGAAATGAGCAGTTCTTC. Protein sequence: CASSLGQVAGNEQFF.

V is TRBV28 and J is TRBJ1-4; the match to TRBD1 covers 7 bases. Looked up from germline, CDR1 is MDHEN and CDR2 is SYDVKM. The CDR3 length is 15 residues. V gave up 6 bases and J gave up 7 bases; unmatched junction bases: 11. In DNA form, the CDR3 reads TGTGCCAGCAGCGTTCTTCAGGGGGAGTCTGAAAAACTGTTTTTT. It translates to CASSVLQGESEKLFF.

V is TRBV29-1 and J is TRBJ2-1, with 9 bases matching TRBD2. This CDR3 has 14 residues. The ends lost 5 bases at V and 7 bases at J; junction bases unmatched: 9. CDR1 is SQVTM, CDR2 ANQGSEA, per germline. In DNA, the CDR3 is TGCAGCGTTTCAGCGGGAGGTTCGGGGAATGAGCAGTTCTTC. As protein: CSVSAGGSGNEQFF.